These T cell receptor beta chains were read from a single sample in a study of shared clonotypes between healthy human individuals. Measured with immunoSEQ multiplex PCR; TCRdb has only the in-frame clones, and not every one. The sample has 500,000 to 550,000 clones, about 96% seen once; the top ten hold about 0.059%. Sequencing was performed on naive CD4+ T cells sorted from blood. Receptor source: a woman aged 30 to 39 in good health. Each CDR3 is given with its conserved first and last residue. D genes are given only for firm matches. Clone size is stated in some rows and not others, as once, few, many or a class when expanded.

>TRBJ2-5|-|-|TRBV28
TGTGCCAGCAGCGGGATTGAAGAGACCCAGTACTTC
CASSGIEETQYF
>TRBJ2-7|-|-|TRBV28
TGTGCCAGCAGGAACACAGGGAGTCGGCAGTACTTC
CASRNTGSRQYF
>TRBJ1-1|-|-|TRBV21-1
TGTGCCAGCAGCAAATGTGGACACCCGAACACTGAAGCTTTCTTT
CASSKCGHPNTEAFF
>TRBJ1-5|once|-|TRBV7-2
TGTGCCAGCAGCTTAAGAGGGCAGGGGTATCATCAGCCCCAGCATTTT
CASSLRGQGYHQPQHF
>TRBJ2-3|-|-|TRBV7-9
TGTGCCAGCAGCTTAGTGGGAGACCTAGCAGCGTATTTT
CASSLVGDLAAYF
>TRBJ1-1|-|-|TRBV4-1
TGCGCCAGCAGCCAGCTAGGGCAAACTGAAGCTTTCTTT
CASSQLGQTEAFF
>TRBJ1-4|-|-|TRBV7-9
TGTGCCAGCAGCTCGGACGGGGTTGTTGGAGAAAAACTGTTTTTT
CASSSDGVVGEKLFF
>TRBJ1-4|-|TRBD1|TRBV28
TGTGCCAGCAGTTCCGGGGACAGACAGAATGAAAAACTGTTTTTT
CASSSGDRQNEKLFF
>TRBJ2-3|-|-|TRBV6-1
TGTGCCAGCAGTCTACAAGACCCCACAGATACGCAGTATTTT
CASSLQDPTDTQYF
>TRBJ1-3|-|TRBD1|TRBV7-6
TGTGCCAGCAGCTTCCTGACAGGGGTCGGAAACACCATATATTTT
CASSFLTGVGNTIYF
>TRBJ1-5|-|-|TRBV20-1
TGCAGTGCGCGGACTGGGCAGCCCCAGCATTTT
CSARTGQPQHF
>TRBJ2-3|-|TRBD1|TRBV5-1
TGCGCCAGCAGCCTTGCAGGGGGCTATGCCACAGATACGCAGTATTTT
CASSLAGGYATDTQYF
>TRBJ2-7|-|TRBD2|TRBV30
TGTGCCTGGAGTCACGAGGGACTAGCCTCCTACGAGCAGTACTTC
CAWSHEGLASYEQYF
>TRBJ1-2|-|TRBD1|TRBV6-6
TGTGCCAGCAGTGTACAGGGGGACTATGGCTACACCTTC
CASSVQGDYGYTF
>TRBJ2-5|-|TRBD1|TRBV18
TGTGCCAGCTCACCAGGGACAGCGTTAGGGTCTGAGACCCAGTACTTC
CASSPGTALGSETQYF
>TRBJ2-7|-|-|TRBV25-1
TGTGCCAGCAGTGAATATATGGGGGAGGCCCACGAGCAGTACTTC
CASSEYMGEAHEQYF
>TRBJ2-5|-|TRBD2|TRBV6-1
TGTGCCAGCAGTGAAAAGGAAGGGGTAGCGGGGGCTTCTACCCAGTACTTC
CASSEKEGVAGASTQYF
>TRBJ1-5|-|TRBD1|TRBV6-1
TGTGCCAGCAGTCCCGAACAGGGGTTGGGTCAGCCCCAGCATTTT
CASSPEQGLGQPQHF
>TRBJ1-2|-|TRBD1|TRBV18
TGTGCCAGCTCAGGGACAGGGCGGGATGGCTACACCTTC
CASSGTGRDGYTF
>TRBJ1-1|-|-|TRBV7-9
TGTGCCAGCAGCTTAGTGTGGGGTGGCACTGAAGCTTTCTTT
CASSLVWGGTEAFF
>TRBJ2-1|-|TRBD1|TRBV6-4
TGTGCCAGCAGTGAAGGGGAGGACAGGGGGCGGAATGAGCAGTTCTTC
CASSEGEDRGRNEQFF
>TRBJ2-3|-|-|TRBV9
TGTGCCAGCAGCATCAGGGTTTCAGATACGCAGTATTTT
CASSIRVSDTQYF
>TRBJ2-1|-|TRBD2|TRBV11-2
TGTGCCAGCAGCTTCGGACTAGCGGGGAGGGCCTACAATGAGCAGTTCTTC
CASSFGLAGRAYNEQFF
>TRBJ1-1|-|-|TRBV2
TGTGCCAGCAAAGACAGGTCCTTCAACACTGAAGCTTTCTTT
CASKDRSFNTEAFF
>TRBJ1-2|-|TRBD1|TRBV28
TGTGCCATCGACCCGGGACAGAGTAACTATGGCTACACCTTC
CAIDPGQSNYGYTF
>TRBJ2-7|once|-|TRBV6-5
TGTGCCAGCAGTTACTCGCGGGGCCCCTACGAGCAGTACTTC
CASSYSRGPYEQYF
>TRBJ1-1|-|-|TRBV28
TGTGCCAGCAAGGAACTGAACACTGAAGCTTTCTTT
CASKELNTEAFF
>TRBJ2-2|-|TRBD1|TRBV25-1
TGTGCCAGCAGCCCGACAGGGGGCACCGGGGAGCTGTTTTTT
CASSPTGGTGELFF
>TRBJ2-7|-|TRBD2|TRBV7-9
TGTGCCAGCAGCTTACGGCTAGCGGGAAAGGTTATCTACGAGCAGTACTTC
CASSLRLAGKVIYEQYF
>TRBJ2-1|-|-|TRBV6-5
TGTGCCAGCAGTACCTTATGGAATGAGCAGTTCTTC
CASSTLWNEQFF
>TRBJ2-7|-|-|TRBV16
TGTGCCAGCAGCCTTGGAGGGGGACTTTACGAGCAGTACTTC
CASSLGGGLYEQYF
>TRBJ1-5|-|-|TRBV28
TGTGCCAGCACCTTAATTGGGACCCTTAGCAATCAGCCCCAGCATTTT
CASTLIGTLSNQPQHF
>TRBJ1-5|-|-|TRBV7-9
TGTGCCAGCGCCAGGGGCAATCAGCCCCAGCATTTT
CASARGNQPQHF
>TRBJ2-7|-|-|TRBV11-2
TGTGCCAGCAGCGATCTCCTGGGCAGGGTCTACGAGCAGTACTTC
CASSDLLGRVYEQYF
>TRBJ1-1|-|-|TRBV18
TGTGCCAGCTCAATGCCCGGGGCCGGGGATACTGAAGCTTTCTTT
CASSMPGAGDTEAFF
>TRBJ2-3|once|-|TRBV6-4
TGTGCCAGCAGTGAGGTGGGCAGTACTACGCAGTATTTT
CASSEVGSTTQYF
>TRBJ2-7|-|TRBD1|TRBV27
TGTGCCAGCAGTCTAACCGCCGGGACAGGACCACGCGAGCAGTACTTC
CASSLTAGTGPREQYF
>TRBJ1-5|-|TRBD1|TRBV6-6
TGTGCCAGCAGTAAGGACAGGGAGGCTTGGCAGCCCCAGCATTTT
CASSKDREAWQPQHF
>TRBJ1-2|-|-|TRBV6-6
TGTGCCAGCAGTTCCTTGCGAGGGGGAATTAGCTATGGCTACACCTTC
CASSSLRGGISYGYTF
>TRBJ1-1|-|-|TRBV13
TGTGCCAGCAGCTTATTGGGGGACACTGAAGCTTTCTTT
CASSLLGDTEAFF
>TRBJ2-7|-|-|TRBV27
TGTGCCAGCAGTTTAAACAGGGCAGCTTTCGAGCAGTACTTC
CASSLNRAAFEQYF
>TRBJ2-1|-|TRBD2|TRBV27
TGTGCCAGCACCCCCTCCGGACTAGCGATGAGCTCCTACAATGAGCAGTTCTTC
CASTPSGLAMSSYNEQFF
>TRBJ1-2|-|TRBD1|TRBV30
TGTGCCGGTACCGGGACAGCCTTCTATGGCTACACCTTC
CAGTGTAFYGYTF
>TRBJ2-7|once|TRBD1|TRBV18
TGTGCCAGCTCCGGGACAGGGGGGTCCTACGAGCAGTACTTC
CASSGTGGSYEQYF
>TRBJ1-2|-|-|TRBV27
TGTGCCAGCAGTTTAAGCCCAACAGGATTCTATGGCTACACCTTC
CASSLSPTGFYGYTF
>TRBJ1-3|-|-|TRBV7-9
TGTGCCAGCAGCGGCGGGGACCGCTACTCTGGAAACACCATATATTTT
CASSGGDRYSGNTIYF
>TRBJ2-3|-|-|TRBV28
TGTGCCAGCAGTTCCTCTATTCTAGCAGATACGCAGTATTTT
CASSSSILADTQYF
>TRBJ2-5|-|-|TRBV2
TGTGCCAGCAGTCGAAAGGTCGGGGAGACCCAGTACTTC
CASSRKVGETQYF
>TRBJ1-2|-|TRBD1|TRBV6-1
TGTGCCAGCAGGGGGACAGGGGGCGGTGGCTACACCTTC
CASRGTGGGGYTF
>TRBJ1-1|-|-|TRBV7-2
TGTGCCAGCAGCTCCAACAGGGTGAACACTGAAGCTTTCTTT
CASSSNRVNTEAFF
>TRBJ2-7|-|-|TRBV7-8
TGTGCCAGCAGCTTAAGGTCAGCTTTTTACGTGAACGAGCAGTACTTC
CASSLRSAFYVNEQYF
>TRBJ2-7|-|-|TRBV15
TGTGCCACCAGCAGAGATCACAGGGTCCCATCCTACGAGCAGTACTTC
CATSRDHRVPSYEQYF
>TRBJ1-1|-|TRBD1|TRBV18
TGTGCCAGCTCACCCATAGGACAGGACACTGAAGCTTTCTTT
CASSPIGQDTEAFF
>TRBJ1-2|-|-|TRBV25-1
TGTGCCAGCAGCTGGGGGCAGGACTATGGCTACACCTTC
CASSWGQDYGYTF
>TRBJ2-7|-|TRBD2|TRBV7-2
TGTGCCAGCAGCTTAGGAGCGGGAGGTGGAGAGCAGTACTTC
CASSLGAGGGEQYF
>TRBJ2-2|-|-|TRBV18
TGTGCCAGCCAACCTACGTCGAAACGCTCCGGGGAGCTGTTTTTT
CASQPTSKRSGELFF
>TRBJ2-7|once|-|TRBV6-5
TGTGCCAGCAGCCTGGACCGGTACGAGCAGTACTTC
CASSLDRYEQYF
>TRBJ1-2|-|TRBD1|TRBV27
TGTGCCAGCAGCAGGACAGGGTACTATGGCTACACCTTC
CASSRTGYYGYTF
>TRBJ1-1|-|-|TRBV6-5
TGTGCCAGCAGTTACGCAGGGATGAACACTGAAGCTTTCTTT
CASSYAGMNTEAFF